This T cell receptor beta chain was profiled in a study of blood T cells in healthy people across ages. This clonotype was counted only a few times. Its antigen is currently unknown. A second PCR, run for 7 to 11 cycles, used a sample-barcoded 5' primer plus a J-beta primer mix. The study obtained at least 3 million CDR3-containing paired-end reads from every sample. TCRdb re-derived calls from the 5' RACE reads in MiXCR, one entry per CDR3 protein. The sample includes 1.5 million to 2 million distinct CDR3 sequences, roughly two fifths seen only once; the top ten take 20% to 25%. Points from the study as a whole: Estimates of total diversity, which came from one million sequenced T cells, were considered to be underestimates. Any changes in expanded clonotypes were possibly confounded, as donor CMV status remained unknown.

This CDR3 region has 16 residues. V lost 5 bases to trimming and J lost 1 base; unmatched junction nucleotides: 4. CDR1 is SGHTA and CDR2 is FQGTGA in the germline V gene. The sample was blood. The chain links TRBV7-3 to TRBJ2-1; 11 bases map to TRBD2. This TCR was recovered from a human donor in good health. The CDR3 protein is CASSPTSGDSYNEQFF. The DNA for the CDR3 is TGTGCCAGCAGCCCGACTAGCGGGGATTCCTACAATGAGCAGTTCTTC. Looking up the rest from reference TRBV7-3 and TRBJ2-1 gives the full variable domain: GAGVSQTPSNKVTEKGKYVELRCDPISGHTALYWYRQSLGQGPEFLIYFQGTGAADDSGLPNDRFFAVRPEGSVSTLKIQRTERGDSAVYLCASSPTSGDSYNEQFFGPGTRLTVL.